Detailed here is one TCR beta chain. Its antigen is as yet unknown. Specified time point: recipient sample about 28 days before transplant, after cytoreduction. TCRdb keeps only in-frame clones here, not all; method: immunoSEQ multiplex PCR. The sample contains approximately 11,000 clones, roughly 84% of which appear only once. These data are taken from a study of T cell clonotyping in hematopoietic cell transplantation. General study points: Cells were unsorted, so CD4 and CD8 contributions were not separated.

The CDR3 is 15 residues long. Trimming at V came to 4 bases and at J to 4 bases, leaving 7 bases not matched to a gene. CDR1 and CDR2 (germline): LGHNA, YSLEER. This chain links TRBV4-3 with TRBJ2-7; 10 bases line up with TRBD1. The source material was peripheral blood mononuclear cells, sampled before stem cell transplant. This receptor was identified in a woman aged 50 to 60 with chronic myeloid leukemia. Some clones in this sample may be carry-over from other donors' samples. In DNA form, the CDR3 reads TGCGCCAGCAGCCGAGAATCGGGACAGGGGTACGAGCAGTACTTC. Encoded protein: CASSRESGQGYEQYF.